The present entry profiles one TCR beta chain with its context. Sequencing was performed with immunoSEQ multiplex PCR; in TCRdb, only in-frame clones are kept and a portion is missing. The sample has roughly 1.4 million clones; about 98.5% are singletons. The sample comes from a study of shared clonotypes between healthy human individuals. CDR1 is SGHRS, CDR2 YFSETQ, per germline. This CDR3 spans 16 amino acids. Losses at the gene ends were 4 bases for V and 2 bases for J; bases not matched to a gene: 8. The receptor was isolated from a man younger than 45 in good health. The sample was naive CD4+ T cells sorted from blood. Subset in this sample: CD45RA+ positively selected. The gene calls are TRBV5-1 and TRBJ2-3; 9 bases map to TRBD2. CDR3 amino acids: CASSLGLALATDTQYF. The CDR3 DNA reads as TGCGCCAGCAGCCTCGGACTAGCGTTGGCCACAGATACGCAGTATTTT.